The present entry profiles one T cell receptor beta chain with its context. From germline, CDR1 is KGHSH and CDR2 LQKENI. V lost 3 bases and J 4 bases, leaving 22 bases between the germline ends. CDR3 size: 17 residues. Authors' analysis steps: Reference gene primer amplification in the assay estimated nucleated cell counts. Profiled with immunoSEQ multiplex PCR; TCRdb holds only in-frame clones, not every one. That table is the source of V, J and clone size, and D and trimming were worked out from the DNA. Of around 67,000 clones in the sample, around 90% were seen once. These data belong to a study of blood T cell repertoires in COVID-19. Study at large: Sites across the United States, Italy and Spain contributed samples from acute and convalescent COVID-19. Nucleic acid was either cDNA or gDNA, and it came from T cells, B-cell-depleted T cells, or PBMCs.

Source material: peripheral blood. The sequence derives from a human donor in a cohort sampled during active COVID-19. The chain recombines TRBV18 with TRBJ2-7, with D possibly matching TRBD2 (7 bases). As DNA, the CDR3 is TGTGCCAGCTCACCCGCCTGCTGCGGGGGCGGTGTGTACGAGCAGTACTTC. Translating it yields CASSPACCGGGVYEQYF. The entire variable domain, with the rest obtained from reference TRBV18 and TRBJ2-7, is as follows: NAGVMQNPRHLVRRRGQEARLRCSPMKGHSHVYWYRQLPEEGLKFMVYLQKENIIDESGMPKERFSAEFPKEGPSILRIQQVVRGDSAAYFCASSPACCGGGVYEQYFGPGTRLTVT.